This T cell receptor beta chain is drawn from a study of somatic mutations in cytotoxic T cells in rheumatoid arthritis. Findings and caveats of the study: About an eighth of the roughly 65 patients had a largest CD8+ clone above 20% of CD8+ cells.

Clones were sequenced by immunoSEQ multiplex PCR, and TCRdb holds only the in-frame ones, with some missing. Among about 7,100 clones, roughly 77% were seen once, and the ten largest hold around 9.9%. Trimming took 5 bases from V and 3 from J; bases not matched to a gene: 6. The CDR3 runs 14 residues. Germline V gene lookup returns CDR1 SGHAT and CDR2 FQNNGV. Of note for this clone: Its antigen is undetermined.

The source is an adult with rheumatoid arthritis. The chain carries TRBV11-2 and TRBJ2-7, with 8 bases identical to TRBD1. Sequenced input: CD8+ T cells sorted from blood. In DNA, the CDR3 is TGTGCCAGCAGCACATCTACAGGGGGCTACGAGCAGTACGTC. Its protein is CASSTSTGGYEQYV.